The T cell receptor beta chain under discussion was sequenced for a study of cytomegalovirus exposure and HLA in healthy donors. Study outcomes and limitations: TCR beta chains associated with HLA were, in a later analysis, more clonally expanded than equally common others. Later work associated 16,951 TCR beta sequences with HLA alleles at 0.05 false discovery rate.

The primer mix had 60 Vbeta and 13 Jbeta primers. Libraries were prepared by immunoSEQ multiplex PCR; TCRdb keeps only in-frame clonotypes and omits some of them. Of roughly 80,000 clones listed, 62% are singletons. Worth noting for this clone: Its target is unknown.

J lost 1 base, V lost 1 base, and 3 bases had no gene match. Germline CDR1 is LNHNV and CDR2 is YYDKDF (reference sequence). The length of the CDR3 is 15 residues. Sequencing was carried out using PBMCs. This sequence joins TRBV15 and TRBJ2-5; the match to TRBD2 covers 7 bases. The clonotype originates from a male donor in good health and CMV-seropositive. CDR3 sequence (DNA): TGTGCCACCAGCAGAGGGGGGGGTTCCCAAGAGACCCAGTACTTC. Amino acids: CATSRGGGSQETQYF. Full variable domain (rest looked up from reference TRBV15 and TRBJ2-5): DAMVIQNPRYQVTQFGKPVTLSCSQTLNHNVMYWYQQKSSQAPKLLFHYYDKDFNNEADTPDNFQSRRPNTSFCFLDIRSPGLGDTAMYLCATSRGGGSQETQYFGPGTRLLVL.